One TCR beta chain is described in this entry. Its antigen is not identified. The sample is drawn from a study of T cell responses to AZD1222 COVID-19 vaccine. Here immunoSEQ multiplex PCR was the method, and the copy in TCRdb shows in-frame clones only, minus some. The sample shows roughly 99,000 clones, 80% to 90% of them seen only once. Study findings and constraints: Researchers took repertoire samples only after the peak T cell response had come. In a largely white British group with more females than males, clonal diversity was possibly underestimated. An increase in Spike-specific TCR breadth and depth was observed after two AZD1222 doses.

J was trimmed by 5 bases and V by 5 bases; bases with no gene match: 14. Germline-derived CDR1 and CDR2 are SEHNR and FQNEAQ (reference sequence). This CDR3 region has 17 residues. The sequence derives from an adult in good health. This sample comprised peripheral blood, obtained on day 0 of AZD1222 vaccination. V is TRBV7-9 and J is TRBJ1-5; 8 positions match TRBD1. Here the CDR3 reads CASSQGQGRGSDQPQHF. In DNA form, the CDR3 reads TGTGCCAGCAGCCAAGGACAGGGAAGAGGCTCGGATCAGCCCCAGCATTTT. Using reference TRBV7-9 and TRBJ1-5 for the parts outside the CDR3, the full variable domain is DTGVSQNPRHKITKRGQNVTFRCDPISEHNRLYWYRQTLGQGPEFLTYFQNEAQLEKSRLLSDRFSAERPKGSFSTLEIQRTEQGDSAMYLCASSQGQGRGSDQPQHFGDGTRLSIL.